The rows below give T cell receptor beta chains drawn from one sample of a study of blood T cell repertoires in COVID-19. The method was immunoSEQ multiplex PCR; TCRdb's version includes in-frame clones alone and lacks a portion of them. The profile shows roughly 200,000 clones, approximately 86% of them singletons. Sample: PBMCs or T cells enriched from blood (not recorded which). These receptor sequences come from a woman aged 30 to 39 who had recovered from COVID-19. Both conserved end residues are part of each CDR3. D genes are given only for firm matches. Clone sizes are given selectively: once, few, many, or a class where the clone is expanded.

j_gene,abundance,v_gene,d_gene,CDR3nt,CDR3aa
TRBJ2-7,NA,TRBV11-3,TRBD1,TGTGCCAGCAGCAGGAACAGGGGATTGGGGAATTCCTACGAGCAGTACTTC,CASSRNRGLGNSYEQYF
TRBJ2-2,NA,TRBV3-1/TRBV3-2,NA,TGTGCCAGCAGCCCCCGACGGGGGAACACCGGGGAGCTGTTTTTT,CASSPRRGNTGELFF
TRBJ2-7,NA,TRBV11-3,TRBD2,TGTGCCAGCAGCAGAAGACTAGCGGACTACTACGAGCAGTACTTC,CASSRRLADYYEQYF
TRBJ2-5,NA,TRBV30,TRBD1,TGTGCCTGGAGTGTTGGGACAGGGGGAACAGAGACCCAGTACTTC,CAWSVGTGGTETQYF
TRBJ2-2,NA,TRBV6-6,TRBD1,TGTGCCAGCAGTCCGGGACAGGACACCGGGGAGCTGTTTTTT,CASSPGQDTGELFF
TRBJ2-7,NA,TRBV19,TRBD2,TGTGCCAGTAGTCCGAAGTTGGGGGGGATCTACGAGCAGTACTTC,CASSPKLGGIYEQYF
TRBJ1-2,NA,TRBV10-3,NA,TGTGCCATCAGTGACCCCGTCGACTATGGCTACACCTTC,CAISDPVDYGYTF
TRBJ2-5,NA,TRBV6-5,NA,TGTGCCAGCAGTTACGATTCGGAGGGGGAGACCCAGTACTTC,CASSYDSEGETQYF
TRBJ2-1,few,TRBV7-2,TRBD1,TGTGCCAGCAGCTTCGAGACAGGGATCGGCAATGAGCAGTTCTTC,CASSFETGIGNEQFF
TRBJ2-7,NA,TRBV6-5,NA,TGTGCCAGCAGTTACTTAAACTCTGCCAACGAGCAGTACTTC,CASSYLNSANEQYF
TRBJ1-6,NA,TRBV6-5,NA,TGTGCCAGCAGTTCTCTCGCCTATAATTCACCCCTCCACTTT,CASSSLAYNSPLHF
TRBJ1-6,NA,TRBV6-4,NA,TGTGCCAGCAGTGACTTAAGGGGCGGGAGCTCCTATAATTCACCCCTCCACTTT,CASSDLRGGSSYNSPLHF
TRBJ1-2,NA,TRBV2,NA,TGTGCCAGCAGTGCGGAGAGGTTCTATGGCTACACCTTC,CASSAERFYGYTF
TRBJ1-1,NA,TRBV6-2/TRBV6-3,NA,TGTGCCAGCAGTCGAGGGGGAACTGAAGCTTTCTTT,CASSRGGTEAFF
TRBJ1-1,NA,TRBV6-1,NA,TGTGCCAGCAGTGAACAGGGGAGAATGAACACTGAAGCTTTCTTT,CASSEQGRMNTEAFF
TRBJ1-4,few,TRBV29-1,NA,TGCAGCGTGAGGGGAGGAGGGTCAAATGAAAAACTGTTTTTT,CSVRGGGSNEKLFF
TRBJ2-1,NA,TRBV9,NA,TGTGCCAGCAGCGTAAGAGACACTTACAATGAGCAGTTCTTC,CASSVRDTYNEQFF
TRBJ2-1,once,TRBV12-5,TRBD2,TGTGCTAGTGGTTTGGGAAGTAGCGGGAGCCATGAGCAGTTCTTC,CASGLGSSGSHEQFF
TRBJ1-5,NA,TRBV20-1,NA,TGCAGTGCTAGTTCGACAGAACTACTTAATCAGCCCCAGCATTTT,CSASSTELLNQPQHF
TRBJ2-5,NA,TRBV5-6,NA,TGTGCCAGCAGCTTTCTTTATACTTCCCAAGAGACCCAGTACTTC,CASSFLYTSQETQYF
TRBJ2-2,NA,TRBV13,NA,TGTGCCAGCAGCTTGGGGGCTGTAACCGGGGAGCTGTTTTTT,CASSLGAVTGELFF
TRBJ1-1,NA,TRBV15,NA,TGTGCCACCAGCGATCTGATTGTCGGAGAAGAAGCTTTCTTT,CATSDLIVGEEAFF
TRBJ2-3,once,TRBV24-1,TRBD2,TGTGCCACCAGTGATTTCATCGGCGGGAGCCAGGGAGATACGCAGTATTTT,CATSDFIGGSQGDTQYF
TRBJ2-7,few,TRBV11-3,NA,TGTGCCAGCAGCTCCATAAATGCGCCCTACGAGCAGTACTTC,CASSSINAPYEQYF
TRBJ1-2,NA,TRBV5-1,TRBD1,TGCGCCAGCAGCTTGGGACAGGGGGCCCTGGATGGCTACACCTTC,CASSLGQGALDGYTF
TRBJ2-1,NA,TRBV6-2/TRBV6-3,NA,TGTGCCAGCAGTGCCGAACTAGAGCGCTTCTTCTTC,CASSAELERFFF
TRBJ1-1,NA,TRBV7-9,NA,TGTGCCAGCAGCTTAGCTCTCGCGGTGAACACTGAAGCTTTCTTT,CASSLALAVNTEAFF
TRBJ1-2,NA,TRBV11-3,TRBD1,TGTGCCAGCAGCTTACTCCCGGGACAGGGAGACTATGGCTACACCTTC,CASSLLPGQGDYGYTF
TRBJ2-5,NA,TRBV6-2/TRBV6-3,TRBD2,TGTGCCAGCAGTTACTCGTCTGTAACTAGCGGGGGGAGGAAGACCCAGTACTTC,CASSYSSVTSGGRKTQYF
TRBJ2-5,NA,TRBV7-2,NA,TGTGCCAGCAGCTTAGCTTTGGGAGGGGGTGGGACCCAGTACTTC,CASSLALGGGGTQYF
TRBJ2-1,few,TRBV18,TRBD1,TGTGCCAGCTCACTATACCAGGGGGCTATCGACAATGAGCAGTTCTTC,CASSLYQGAIDNEQFF
TRBJ2-2,NA,TRBV6-2/TRBV6-3,NA,TGTGCCAGCAGTTACATAGCGACCGGGGAGCTGTTTTTT,CASSYIATGELFF
TRBJ1-4,NA,TRBV11-2,NA,TGTGCCAGCAGCTCACCGGGGTTTAAGTCTCCTGACTTTAATGAAAAACTGTTTTTT,CASSSPGFKSPDFNEKLFF
TRBJ2-5,NA,TRBV5-8,TRBD2,TGTGCCAGCAGCCCCGGAAGCGGGGGACAAGAGACCCAGTACTTC,CASSPGSGGQETQYF
TRBJ1-6,NA,TRBV5-1,NA,TGCGCCAGCAGCTTGACAGGGAGCTCCTATAATTCACCCCTCCACTTT,CASSLTGSSYNSPLHF
TRBJ2-1,once,TRBV5-1,TRBD2,TGCGCCAGCAGCTTAACCGGGACTAGCGCGTCAGATGAGCAGTTCTTC,CASSLTGTSASDEQFF
TRBJ2-2,NA,TRBV4-1,NA,TGCGCCAGCAGCCAAGATAGTTATCTCACCGGGGAGCTGTTTTTT,CASSQDSYLTGELFF
TRBJ1-4,NA,TRBV15,NA,TGTGCCACCAGTCCCCCCGGTGAGGCACATCACGAAGAAAAACTGTTTTTT,CATSPPGEAHHEEKLFF
TRBJ2-2,NA,TRBV5-1,TRBD2,TGCGCCAGCAGCTACCTGCGGGAGCGAACCGGGGAGCTGTTTTTT,CASSYLRERTGELFF
TRBJ2-7,NA,TRBV29-1,TRBD1,TGCAGCGTCCGGACAGGGGACTACGAGCAGTACTTC,CSVRTGDYEQYF
TRBJ2-3,NA,TRBV7-2,TRBD2,TGTGCCAGCAGCTCCTTTCTTGGGGCTAGCGGGGGAGGGGGTACGCAGTATTTT,CASSSFLGASGGGGTQYF
TRBJ1-5,once,TRBV2,TRBD1,TGTGCCAGCAGTCCACAGGGGGGAGTAGGTCAGCCCCAGCATTTT,CASSPQGGVGQPQHF
TRBJ1-6,NA,TRBV27,TRBD1,TGTGCCACGGGGAAACAGGGGCATAATTCACCCCTCCACTTT,CATGKQGHNSPLHF
TRBJ1-1,NA,TRBV6-6,NA,TGTGCCAGCACCCAAGAGAGGGCTGAAGCTTTCTTT,CASTQERAEAFF
TRBJ2-3,once,TRBV2,TRBD1,TGTGCCAGCGCCGGGACAGGGGTCACAGATACGCAGTATTTT,CASAGTGVTDTQYF
TRBJ1-4,once,TRBV7-2,TRBD1,TGTGCCAGCAGCCCTAGCAGGGGGAAGGCAGGGGGCGGTGAAAAACTGTTTTTT,CASSPSRGKAGGGEKLFF